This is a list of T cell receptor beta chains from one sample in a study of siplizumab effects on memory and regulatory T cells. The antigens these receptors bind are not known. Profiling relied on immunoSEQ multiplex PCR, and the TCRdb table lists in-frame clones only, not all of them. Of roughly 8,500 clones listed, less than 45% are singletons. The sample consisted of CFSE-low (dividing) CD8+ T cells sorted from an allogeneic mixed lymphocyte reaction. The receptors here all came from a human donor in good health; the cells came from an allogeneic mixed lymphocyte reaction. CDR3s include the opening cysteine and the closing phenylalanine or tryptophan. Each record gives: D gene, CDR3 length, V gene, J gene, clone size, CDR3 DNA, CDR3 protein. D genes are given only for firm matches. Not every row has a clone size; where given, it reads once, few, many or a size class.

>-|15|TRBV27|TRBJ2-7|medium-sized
TGTGCCAGCAGTCCAAGCCCCACAGGGAACTACGAGCAGTACTTC
CASSPSPTGNYEQYF
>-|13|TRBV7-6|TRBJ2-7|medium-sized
TGTGCCAGCAGCGTCCGCGAAGACTACGAGCAGTACTTC
CASSVREDYEQYF
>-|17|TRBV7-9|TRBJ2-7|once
TGTGCCAGCAGCCTATGGGTTTCGGCTAGTGCCTCCTACGAGCAGTACTTC
CASSLWVSASASYEQYF
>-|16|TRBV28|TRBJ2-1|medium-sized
TGTGCCAGCAGCCCCCTGGGGGCCGAAACCTACAATGAGCAGTTCTTC
CASSPLGAETYNEQFF
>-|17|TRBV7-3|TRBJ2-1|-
TGTGCCAGCAGCACCAGGGGGGGGACTTTTTCCTACAATGAGCAGTTCTTC
CASSTRGGTFSYNEQFF
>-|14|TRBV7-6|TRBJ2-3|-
TGTGCCAGCAGCTTAGGTGTCAGCACAGATACGCAGTATTTT
CASSLGVSTDTQYF
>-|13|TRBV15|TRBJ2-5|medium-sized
TGTGCCACCAGCAGGACAGGGAGGGAGACCCAGTACTTC
CATSRTGRETQYF
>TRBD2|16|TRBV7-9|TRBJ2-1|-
TGTGCCAGCAGCTTAGCGGCTAGCGGGATCTACAATGAGCAGTTCTTC
CASSLAASGIYNEQFF
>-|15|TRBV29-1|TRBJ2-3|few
TGCAGCGTTGATAGGTCGGGCAGGGTGACAGATACGCAGTATTTT
CSVDRSGRVTDTQYF
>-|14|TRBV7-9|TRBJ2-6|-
TGTGCCAGCAGCGGGGGCGCTGGGGCCAACGTCCTGACTTTC
CASSGGAGANVLTF
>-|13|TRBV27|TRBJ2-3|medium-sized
TGTGCCAGCAGTCTAAGACTAGTAGATACGCAGTATTTT
CASSLRLVDTQYF
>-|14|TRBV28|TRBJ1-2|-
TGTGCCAGCAGTTTATTGGGGGAGAGCTATGGCTACACCTTC
CASSLLGESYGYTF
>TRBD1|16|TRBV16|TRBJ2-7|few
TGTGCCAGCAGCCAATCGGGGAGACAGGGTGCCTACGAGCAGTACTTC
CASSQSGRQGAYEQYF
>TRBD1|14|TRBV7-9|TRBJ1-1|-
TGTGCCAGCAGAGAAGCAGGGGGCTACACTGAAGCTTTCTTT
CASREAGGYTEAFF
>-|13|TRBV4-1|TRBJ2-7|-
TGCGCCAGCAGCCCCCCCGATGCTTCCGAGCAGTACTTC
CASSPPDASEQYF
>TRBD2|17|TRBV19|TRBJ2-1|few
TGTGCCAGTAGTATAGACTCCTCTAGCGGGAGGAACGGTGAGCAGTTCTTC
CASSIDSSSGRNGEQFF
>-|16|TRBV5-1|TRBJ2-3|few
TGCGCCAGCAGCTTGGCGAGGGCGGCTGGCACAGATACGCAGTATTTT
CASSLARAAGTDTQYF
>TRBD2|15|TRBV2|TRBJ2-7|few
TGTGCCAGCAGTGAGCCTAGCGGGAGTAACCACGAGCAGTACTTC
CASSEPSGSNHEQYF
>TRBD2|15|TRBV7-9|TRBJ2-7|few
TGTGCCAGCAGGACCGGGGCTAGCGGTACCTACGAGCAGTACTTC
CASRTGASGTYEQYF
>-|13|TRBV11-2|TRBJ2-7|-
TGTGCCAGCAGCTTAGATCCCTCTTTCGAGCAGTACTTC
CASSLDPSFEQYF
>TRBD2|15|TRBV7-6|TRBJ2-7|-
TGTGCCAGCAGCCCAGCGGGACCCAGCTCCTACGAGCAGTACTTC
CASSPAGPSSYEQYF
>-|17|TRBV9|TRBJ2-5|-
TGTGCCAGCAGCGTAGGTTTTTCCAGCCTGGGGCAAGAGACCCAGTACTTC
CASSVGFSSLGQETQYF
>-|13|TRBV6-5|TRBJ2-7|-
TGTGCCAGCAGTCTATACCTAGCGAGCGAGCAGTACTTC
CASSLYLASEQYF
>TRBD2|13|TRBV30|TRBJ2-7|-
TGTGCCTGGAGTGAAGGACTAGCGGTCGAGCAGTACTTC
CAWSEGLAVEQYF
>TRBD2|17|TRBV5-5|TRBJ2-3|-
TGTGCCAGCAGCTTGGTCTTTACGGAGCGGGGAACAGATACGCAGTATTTT
CASSLVFTERGTDTQYF
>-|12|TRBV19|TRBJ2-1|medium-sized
TGTGCCAGTAGTATGGGGAAGGACGAGCAGTTCTTC
CASSMGKDEQFF
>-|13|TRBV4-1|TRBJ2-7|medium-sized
TGCGCCAGCAGCCAAGTTCCCCTGTACGAGCAGTACTTC
CASSQVPLYEQYF
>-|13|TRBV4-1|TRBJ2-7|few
TGCGCCAGCAGCCCCGGACTGTTCTACGAGCAGTACTTC
CASSPGLFYEQYF
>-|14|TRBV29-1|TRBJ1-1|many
TGCAGCGAATTGACACTATGGAAGAACACTGAAGCTTTCTTT
CSELTLWKNTEAFF
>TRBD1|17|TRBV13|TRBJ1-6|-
TGTGCCAGCAGCGCCTCCGGGACAGGGTTGAATAATTCACCCCTCCACTTT
CASSASGTGLNNSPLHF
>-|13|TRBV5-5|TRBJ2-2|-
TGTGCCAGCAGCAGCCCAGGGTCCGGGGAGCTGTTTTTT
CASSSPGSGELFF
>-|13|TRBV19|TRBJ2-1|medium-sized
TGTGCCAGTAGTACCGGCCCTGGGGATGAGCAGTTCTTC
CASSTGPGDEQFF
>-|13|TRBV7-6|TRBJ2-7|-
TGTGCTAGCAGCTTAGGCCCCGGGGACGAGCAGTACTTC
CASSLGPGDEQYF
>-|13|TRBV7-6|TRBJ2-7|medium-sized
TGTGCCAGCAGCTTGGGTACTCCCTACGAGCAGTACTTC
CASSLGTPYEQYF
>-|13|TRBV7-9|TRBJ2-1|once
TGTGCCAGCAACCCCGGGGCTCACAATGAGCAGTTCTTC
CASNPGAHNEQFF
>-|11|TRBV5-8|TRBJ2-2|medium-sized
TGTGCCAGCAGCGGTCCCGGGGAGCTGTTTTTT
CASSGPGELFF
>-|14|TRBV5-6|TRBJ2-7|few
TGTGCCAGCAGCCGAGGGAGCCAGCGCTACGAGCAGTACTTC
CASSRGSQRYEQYF
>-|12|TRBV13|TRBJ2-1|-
TGTGCCAGCAGCTTAGTCCGATTTGAGCAGTTCTTC
CASSLVRFEQFF
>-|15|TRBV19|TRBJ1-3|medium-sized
TGTGCCAGTAGTATCCTCCCGACAGGCGGAAACACCATATATTTT
CASSILPTGGNTIYF
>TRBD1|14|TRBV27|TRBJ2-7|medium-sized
TGTGCCAGCAGTTTCAGGACAGGGGGCTACGAGCAGTACTTC
CASSFRTGGYEQYF
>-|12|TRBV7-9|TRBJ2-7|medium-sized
TGTGCCAGCAGCCCACAAATGGGCGAGCAGTACTTC
CASSPQMGEQYF
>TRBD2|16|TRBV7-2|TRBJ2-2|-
TGTGCCAGCAGCTCTGGACTAGCGGGAGAATCTGGGGAGCTGTTTTTT
CASSSGLAGESGELFF
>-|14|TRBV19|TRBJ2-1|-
TGTGCCAGTAGTCCCAGTTCGGGATACAATGAGCAGTTCTTC
CASSPSSGYNEQFF
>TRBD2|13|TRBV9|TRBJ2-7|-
TGTGCCAGCAGCGTAGGCGGGAGAAGCGAGCAGTACTTC
CASSVGGRSEQYF
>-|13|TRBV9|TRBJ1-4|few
TGTGCCAGCAGCCCGCCGACGGACAGAGGACTGTTTTTT
CASSPPTDRGLFF
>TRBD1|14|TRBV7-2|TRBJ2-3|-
TGTGCCAGCAGTAAAGACAGGGGAGCAGATACGCAGTATTTT
CASSKDRGADTQYF
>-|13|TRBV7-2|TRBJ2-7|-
TGTGCCAGCAACCCACTAGGGGGCTACGAGCAGTACTTC
CASNPLGGYEQYF
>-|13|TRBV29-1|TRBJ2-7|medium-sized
TGCAGCGTAGCCGCCAGGGCGGACTACGAGCAGTACTTC
CSVAARADYEQYF
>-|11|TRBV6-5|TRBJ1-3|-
TGTGCCAGCAGAGTACAATACACCATATATTTT
CASRVQYTIYF
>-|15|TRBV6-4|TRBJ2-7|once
TGTGCCAGCAGTGAAAGGCCAGGGGGGACGGACGAGCAGTACTTC
CASSERPGGTDEQYF
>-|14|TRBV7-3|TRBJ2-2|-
TGTGCCAGCAGCCTAGGGGTGAACACCGGGGAGCTGTTTTTT
CASSLGVNTGELFF
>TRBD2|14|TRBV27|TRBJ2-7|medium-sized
TGTGCCAGCAGTCTTCGCGGGGGCTCCTACGAGCAGTACTTC
CASSLRGGSYEQYF
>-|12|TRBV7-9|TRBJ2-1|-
TGTGCCACCAAGGACCCAGTTAATGAGCAGTTCTTC
CATKDPVNEQFF
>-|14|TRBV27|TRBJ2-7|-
-
CASSSSGGLYEQYF
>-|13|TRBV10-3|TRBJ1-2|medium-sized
TGTGCCATCAGTGTTAACCGGGACTATGGCTACACCTTC
CAISVNRDYGYTF
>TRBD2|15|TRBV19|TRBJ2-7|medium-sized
TGTGCCAGTAGTGAGATAGCGGGAGGGATTTACGAGCAGTACTTC
CASSEIAGGIYEQYF
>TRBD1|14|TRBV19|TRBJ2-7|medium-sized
TGTGCCAGTAGTCCCGGGACAGACTCCTACGAGCAGTACTTC
CASSPGTDSYEQYF
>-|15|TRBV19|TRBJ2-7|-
TGTGCCAGTAGTGCAGATTTGGGGCAAGCCTACGAGCAGTACTTC
CASSADLGQAYEQYF
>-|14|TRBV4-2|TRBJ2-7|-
TGTGCCAGCAGCTTGAGTCAGGCCCTTGACGAGCAGTACTTC
CASSLSQALDEQYF
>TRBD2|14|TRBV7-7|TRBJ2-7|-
TGTGCCAGCAGCTTAGAGGCGGGAGGGTACGAGCAGTACTTC
CASSLEAGGYEQYF